These T cell receptor beta chains were read from a single sample in a study of blood T cell repertoires in COVID-19. TCRdb's copy holds only in-frame clones and misses some; the assay was immunoSEQ multiplex PCR. Of roughly 180,000 clones listed, roughly nine tenths are singletons. Sequenced sample: PBMCs or T cells enriched from blood (not recorded which). The source of these receptors is a woman in her 30s who had recovered from COVID-19. Both conserved end residues are trimmed from each CDR3. Some rows have no size entry. The others give once, few or many, or a class for an expanded clone.

j_call v_call clone_size cdr3_aa
TRBJ1-1 TRBV30 - AWSVLAMNTEAF
TRBJ1-3 TRBV19 - ASRLGGSGNTIY
TRBJ1-2 TRBV7-3 - ASSLTSSSGFYGYT
TRBJ1-2 TRBV5-4 - ASSLADPETTEHT
TRBJ2-2 TRBV9 - ASRPGGPGTGELF
TRBJ1-2 TRBV7-2 - ASSLGSRQGGGYT
TRBJ2-3 TRBV3-1/TRBV3-2 - ASSPEPGQGAYTQY
TRBJ2-7 TRBV27 - ASSPTRGRKYEQY
TRBJ2-1 TRBV9 - ASSVAGGDNEQF
TRBJ2-3 TRBV11-3 - ASSKRNSGLAGGDTQY
TRBJ2-1 TRBV4-3 - ASSQASGLADYNEQF
TRBJ2-1 TRBV5-1 - ASSRGTVQDTEQF
TRBJ1-2 TRBV2 - ASRLDNSGYT
TRBJ1-3 TRBV7-2 - ASSSDRVAGNTIY
TRBJ1-4 TRBV30 - AWSGDRLGPNEKLF
TRBJ1-1 TRBV20-1 - SASRGGDTEAF
TRBJ2-5 TRBV11-1 - ASSLGGAQETQY
TRBJ2-1 TRBV6-5 once ASGRTGGFYEQF
TRBJ2-7 TRBV7-2 - ASSKLAGLTYEQY
TRBJ1-4 TRBV6-1 - ASSELDRSNEKLF
TRBJ1-4 TRBV19 - ASSTTGLSEKLF
TRBJ2-7 TRBV13 - ASSFPVGAGDEQY
TRBJ2-3 TRBV10-3 - AIKPGQGKVYTQY
TRBJ2-2 TRBV7-2 - ASSLSRTNTGELF
TRBJ1-6 TRBV6-2/TRBV6-3 - ASSYSRGYGSPLH
TRBJ2-5 TRBV5-4 few ASSLRAGETQY
TRBJ2-7 TRBV5-6 once ASSLVGGAYEQY
TRBJ2-7 TRBV9 few ASSVGLSDPGNEQY
TRBJ1-2 TRBV14 once ASSPDLGGYGYT
TRBJ2-5 TRBV7-2 - ASSWGGNQETQY
TRBJ1-4 TRBV6-2/TRBV6-3 few ASSPGTDNEKLF
TRBJ1-3 TRBV7-9 - ASSRGHQSGNTIY
TRBJ2-7 TRBV18 - ASSPESSEQY
TRBJ1-4 TRBV13 once ASSPTGGNEKLF
TRBJ1-1 TRBV12-3/TRBV12-4 - ASILGSLGEAF